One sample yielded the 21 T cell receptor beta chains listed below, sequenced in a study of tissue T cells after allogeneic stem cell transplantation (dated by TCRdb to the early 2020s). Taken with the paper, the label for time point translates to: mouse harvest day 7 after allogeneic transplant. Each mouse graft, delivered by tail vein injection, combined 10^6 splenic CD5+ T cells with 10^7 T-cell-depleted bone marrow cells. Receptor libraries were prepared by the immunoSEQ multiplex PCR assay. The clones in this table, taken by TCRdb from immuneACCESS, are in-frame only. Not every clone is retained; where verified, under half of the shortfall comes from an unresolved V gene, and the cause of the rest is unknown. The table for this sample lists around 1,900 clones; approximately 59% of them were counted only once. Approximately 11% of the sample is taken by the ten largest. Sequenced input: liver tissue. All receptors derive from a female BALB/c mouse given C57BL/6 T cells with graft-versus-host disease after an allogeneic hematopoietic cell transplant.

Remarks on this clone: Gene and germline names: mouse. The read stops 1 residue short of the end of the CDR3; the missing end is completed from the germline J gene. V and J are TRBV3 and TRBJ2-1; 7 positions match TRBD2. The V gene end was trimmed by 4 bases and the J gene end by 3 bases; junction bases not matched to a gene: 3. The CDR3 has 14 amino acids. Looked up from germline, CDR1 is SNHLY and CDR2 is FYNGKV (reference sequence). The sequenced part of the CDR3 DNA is TGTGCCAGCAGCTGGACTGGTGCCTATGCTGAGCAGTTC. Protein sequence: CASSWTGAYAEQF. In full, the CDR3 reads CASSWTGAYAEQFF. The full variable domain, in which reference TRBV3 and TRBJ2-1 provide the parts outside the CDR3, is GPKVLQIPSHQIIDMGQMVTLNCDPVSNHLYFYWYKQILGQQMEFLVNFYNGKVMEKSKLFKDQFSVERPDGSYFTLKIQPTALEDSAVYFCASSWTGAYAEQFFGPGTRLTVL.

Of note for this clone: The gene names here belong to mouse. The DNA read from the CDR3 is TGTGCAAGCAGCTTAGATTTCTATGCTGAGCAGTTC. Translation gives CASSLDFYAEQF. The full CDR3 protein reads CASSLDFYAEQFF. The rearrangement uses TRBV16 and TRBJ2-1; D gene unclear. The missing CDR3 end, 1 residue past where the read stops, is filled in from the germline J gene. The CDR3 sequence is 13 residues long. Germline V gene lookup returns CDR1 SGHSA and CDR2 FRNQAP. Trimming removed 0 bases at V and 3 bases at J, with 3 bases between.

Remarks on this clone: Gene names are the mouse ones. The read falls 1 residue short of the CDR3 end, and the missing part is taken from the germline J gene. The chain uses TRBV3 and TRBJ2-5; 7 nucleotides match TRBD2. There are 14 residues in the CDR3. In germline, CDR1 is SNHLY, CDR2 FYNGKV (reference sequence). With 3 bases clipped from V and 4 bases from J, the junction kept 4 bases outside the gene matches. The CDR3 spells CASSFWGVEDTQYF. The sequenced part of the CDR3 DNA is TGTGCCAGCAGCTTTTGGGGGGTGGAAGACACCCAGTAC.

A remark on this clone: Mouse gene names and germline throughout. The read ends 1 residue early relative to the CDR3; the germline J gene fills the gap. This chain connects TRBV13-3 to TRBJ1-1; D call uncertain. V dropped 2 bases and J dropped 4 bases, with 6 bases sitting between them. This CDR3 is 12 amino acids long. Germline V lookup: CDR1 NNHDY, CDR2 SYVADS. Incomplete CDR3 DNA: TGTGCCAGCAGTGAGGCGTCCACAGAAGTCTTC. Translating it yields CASSEASTEVF. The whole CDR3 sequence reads CASSEASTEVFF.

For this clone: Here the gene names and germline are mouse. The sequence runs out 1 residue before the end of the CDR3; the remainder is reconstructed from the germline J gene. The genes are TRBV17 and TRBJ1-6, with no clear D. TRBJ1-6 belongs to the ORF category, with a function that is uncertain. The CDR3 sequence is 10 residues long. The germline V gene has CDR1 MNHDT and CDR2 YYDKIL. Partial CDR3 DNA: TGTCCCCCCCGGAATTCGCCCCTCTAC. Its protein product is CPPRNSPLY. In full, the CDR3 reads CPPRNSPLYF.

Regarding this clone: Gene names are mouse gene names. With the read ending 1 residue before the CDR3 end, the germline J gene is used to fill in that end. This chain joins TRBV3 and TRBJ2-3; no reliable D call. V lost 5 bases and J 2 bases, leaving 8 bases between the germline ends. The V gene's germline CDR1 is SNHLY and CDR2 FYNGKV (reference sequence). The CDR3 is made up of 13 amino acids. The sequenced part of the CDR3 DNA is TGTGCCAGCAGCCCCGACATTGCAGAAACGCTGTAT. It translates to CASSPDIAETLY. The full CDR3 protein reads CASSPDIAETLYF.

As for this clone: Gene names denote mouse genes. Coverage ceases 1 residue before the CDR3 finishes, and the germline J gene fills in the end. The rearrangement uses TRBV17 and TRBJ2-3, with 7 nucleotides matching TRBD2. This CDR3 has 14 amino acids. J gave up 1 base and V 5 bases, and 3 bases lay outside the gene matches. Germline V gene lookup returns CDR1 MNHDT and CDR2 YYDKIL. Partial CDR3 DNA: TGTGCTAGCAGTCCACTGGGGCGTGCAGAAACGCTGTAT. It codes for CASSPLGRAETLY. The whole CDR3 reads CASSPLGRAETLYF.

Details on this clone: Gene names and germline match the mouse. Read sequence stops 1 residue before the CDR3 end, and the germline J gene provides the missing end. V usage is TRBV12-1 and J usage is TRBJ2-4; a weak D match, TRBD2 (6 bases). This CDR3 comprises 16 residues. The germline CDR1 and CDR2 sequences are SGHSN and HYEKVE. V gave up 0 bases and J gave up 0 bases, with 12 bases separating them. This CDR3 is CASSLRPWGSQNTLYF. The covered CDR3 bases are TGTGCCAGCTCTCTCCGCCCCTGGGGTAGTCAAAACACCTTGTAC.

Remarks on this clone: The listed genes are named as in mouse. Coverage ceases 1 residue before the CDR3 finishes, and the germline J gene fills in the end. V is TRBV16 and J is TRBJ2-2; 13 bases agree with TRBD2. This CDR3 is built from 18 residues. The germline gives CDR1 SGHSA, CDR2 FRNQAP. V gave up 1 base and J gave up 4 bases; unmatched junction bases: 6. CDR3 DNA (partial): TGTGCAAGCAGCTTAGGCGGACTGGGGGGGCGGGGCACCGGGCAGCTCTAC. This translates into CASSLGGLGGRGTGQLY. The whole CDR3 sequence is CASSLGGLGGRGTGQLYF.

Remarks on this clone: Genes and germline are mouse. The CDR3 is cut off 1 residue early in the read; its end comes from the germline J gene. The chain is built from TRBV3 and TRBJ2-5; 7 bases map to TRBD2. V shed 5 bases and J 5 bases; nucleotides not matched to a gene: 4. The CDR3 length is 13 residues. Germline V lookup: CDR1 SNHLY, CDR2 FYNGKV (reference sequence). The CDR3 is CASSPRLGDTQYF. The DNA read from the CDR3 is TGTGCCAGCAGCCCCCGACTGGGAGACACCCAGTAC.

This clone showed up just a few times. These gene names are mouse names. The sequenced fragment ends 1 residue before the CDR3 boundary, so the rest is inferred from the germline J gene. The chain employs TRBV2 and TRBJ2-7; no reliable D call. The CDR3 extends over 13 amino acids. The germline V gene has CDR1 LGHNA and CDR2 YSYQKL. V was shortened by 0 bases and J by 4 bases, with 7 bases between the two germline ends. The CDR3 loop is CASSQDGKYEQYF. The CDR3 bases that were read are TGTGCCAGCAGCCAAGACGGCAAATATGAACAGTAC.

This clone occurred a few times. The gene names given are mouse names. CDR3 residues: CASSRDTNERLFF. The sequenced CDR3 bases are TGTGCCAGCAGCCGCGACACTAACGAAAGATTATTT. This sequence joins TRBV26 and TRBJ1-4, with D hard to call. The read ends 1 residue before the CDR3 terminus; that terminus is restored from the germline J gene. The germline V gene has CDR1 KGHPV and CDR2 FQNQEV (reference sequence). The V end lost 6 bases, the J end lost 5 bases, and 10 bases lay between the germline ends. This CDR3 has 13 amino acids. The full variable domain, with the rest looked up from reference TRBV26 and TRBJ1-4, is NSKVIQTPRYLVKGQGQKAKMRCIPEKGHPVVFWYQQNKNNEFKFLINFQNQEVLQQIDMTEKRFSAECPSNSPCSLEIQSSEAGDSALYLCASSRDTNERLFFGHGTKLSVL.

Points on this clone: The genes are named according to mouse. The sequenced part of the CDR3 DNA is TGTGCTAGCAGTTACAGGGGGAAAAACACCTTGTAC. Translation: CASSYRGKNTLY. The CDR3 in full is CASSYRGKNTLYF. The chain links TRBV17 to TRBJ2-4; 8 nucleotides agree with TRBD1. The sequenced fragment ends 1 residue before the CDR3 boundary, so the rest is inferred from the germline J gene. The CDR3 covers 13 residues. The ends lost 5 bases at V and 4 bases at J; junction bases unmatched: 2. Germline values: CDR1 MNHDT, CDR2 YYDKIL.

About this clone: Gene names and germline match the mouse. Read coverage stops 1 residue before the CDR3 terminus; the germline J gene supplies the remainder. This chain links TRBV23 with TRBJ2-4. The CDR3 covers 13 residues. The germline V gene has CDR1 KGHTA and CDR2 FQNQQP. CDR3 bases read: TGCTCCAGCAGTCAAGGGGTCGGGAACACCTTGTAC. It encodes CSSSQGVGNTLY. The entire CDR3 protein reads CSSSQGVGNTLYF.

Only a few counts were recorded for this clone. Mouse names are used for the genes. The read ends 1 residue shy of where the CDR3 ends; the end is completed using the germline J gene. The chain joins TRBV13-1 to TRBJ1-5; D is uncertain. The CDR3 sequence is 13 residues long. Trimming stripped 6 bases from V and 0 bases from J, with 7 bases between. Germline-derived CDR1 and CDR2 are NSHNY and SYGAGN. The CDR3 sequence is CASNTNNNQAPLF. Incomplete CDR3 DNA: TGTGCCAGCAACACAAATAACAACCAGGCTCCGCTT.

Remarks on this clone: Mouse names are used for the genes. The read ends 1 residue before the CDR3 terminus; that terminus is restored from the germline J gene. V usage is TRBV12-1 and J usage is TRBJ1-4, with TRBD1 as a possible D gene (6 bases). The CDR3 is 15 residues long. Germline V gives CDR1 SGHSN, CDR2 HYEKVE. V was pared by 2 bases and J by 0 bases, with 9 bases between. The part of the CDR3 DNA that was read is TGTGCCAGCTCTCGGGACATCATTTCCAACGAAAGATTATTT. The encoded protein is CASSRDIISNERLF. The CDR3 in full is CASSRDIISNERLFF.

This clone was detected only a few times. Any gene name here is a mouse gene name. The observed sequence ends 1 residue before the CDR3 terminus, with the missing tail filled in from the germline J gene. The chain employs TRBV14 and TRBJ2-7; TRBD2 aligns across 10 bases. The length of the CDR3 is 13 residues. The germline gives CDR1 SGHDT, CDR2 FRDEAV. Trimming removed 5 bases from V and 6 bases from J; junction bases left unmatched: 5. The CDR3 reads CASSLDWGVEQYF. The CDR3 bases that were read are TGTGCCAGCAGCCTCGACTGGGGGGTTGAACAGTAC.

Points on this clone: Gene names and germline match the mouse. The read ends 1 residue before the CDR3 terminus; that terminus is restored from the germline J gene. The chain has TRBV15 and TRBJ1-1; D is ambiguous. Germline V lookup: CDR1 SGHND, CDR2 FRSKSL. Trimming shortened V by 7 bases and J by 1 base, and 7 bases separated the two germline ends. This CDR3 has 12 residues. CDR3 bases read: TGTGCCAGCACCGCAGGGAACACAGAAGTCTTC. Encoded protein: CASTAGNTEVF. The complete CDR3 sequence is CASTAGNTEVFF.

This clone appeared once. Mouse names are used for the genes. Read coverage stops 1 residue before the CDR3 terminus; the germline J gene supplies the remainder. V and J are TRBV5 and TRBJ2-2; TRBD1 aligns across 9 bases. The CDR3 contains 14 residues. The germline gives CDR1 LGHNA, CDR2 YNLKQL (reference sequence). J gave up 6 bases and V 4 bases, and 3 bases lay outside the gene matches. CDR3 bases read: TGTGCCAGCAGCCCTCGACAGGGGGCCGGGCAGCTCTAC. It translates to CASSPRQGAGQLY. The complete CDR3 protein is CASSPRQGAGQLYF.

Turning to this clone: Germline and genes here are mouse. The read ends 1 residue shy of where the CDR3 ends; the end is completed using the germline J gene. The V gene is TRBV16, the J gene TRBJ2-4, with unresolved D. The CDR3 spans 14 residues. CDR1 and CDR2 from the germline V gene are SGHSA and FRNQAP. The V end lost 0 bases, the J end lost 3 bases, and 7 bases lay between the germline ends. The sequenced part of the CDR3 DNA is TGTGCAAGCAGCTTAGATCCCCCGCAAAACACCTTGTAC. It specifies CASSLDPPQNTLY. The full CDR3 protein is CASSLDPPQNTLYF.

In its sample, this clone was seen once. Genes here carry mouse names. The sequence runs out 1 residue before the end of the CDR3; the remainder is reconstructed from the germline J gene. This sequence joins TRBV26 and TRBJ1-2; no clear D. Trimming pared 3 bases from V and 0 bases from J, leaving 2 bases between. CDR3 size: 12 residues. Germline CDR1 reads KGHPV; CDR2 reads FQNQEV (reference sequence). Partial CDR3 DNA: TGTGCCAGCAGTCTTGCAAACTCCGACTACACC. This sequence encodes CASSLANSDYT. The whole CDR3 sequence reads CASSLANSDYTF.